The sequence of this TCR beta chain was determined in a study of post-analysis software for immune sequencing data. Findings and limits, study-wide: Elevated frequency relative to controls characterized several TRBV segments in patients, TRBV5-6, TRBV5-1 and TRBV20-1 among them. Comparison with controls showed significantly lower normalized Chao1 diversity in multiple sclerosis patients.

With 1 base removed from V and 3 bases from J, the gap between germline ends came to 6 bases. Germline CDR1 reads SEHNR; CDR2 reads FQNEAQ (reference sequence). The CDR3 loop spans 13 amino acids. There are a few counts of this clonotype. Its antigen is still unknown. Unique molecular identifiers were present in the TCR beta cDNA libraries. From the PCR reads, TCRdb called clonotypes with MiXCR, one entry per CDR3 protein. The sample has some 800,000 distinct CDR3 sequences, about half seen once. This TCR was recovered from a girl aged 10 to 17 with multiple sclerosis. The material sequenced was blood. This sequence joins TRBV7-9 and TRBJ1-1; D is unclear. The CDR3 reads CASSLGEDTEAFF. The CDR3 DNA reads TGTGCCAGCAGCTTAGGGGAAGACACTGAAGCTTTCTTT.